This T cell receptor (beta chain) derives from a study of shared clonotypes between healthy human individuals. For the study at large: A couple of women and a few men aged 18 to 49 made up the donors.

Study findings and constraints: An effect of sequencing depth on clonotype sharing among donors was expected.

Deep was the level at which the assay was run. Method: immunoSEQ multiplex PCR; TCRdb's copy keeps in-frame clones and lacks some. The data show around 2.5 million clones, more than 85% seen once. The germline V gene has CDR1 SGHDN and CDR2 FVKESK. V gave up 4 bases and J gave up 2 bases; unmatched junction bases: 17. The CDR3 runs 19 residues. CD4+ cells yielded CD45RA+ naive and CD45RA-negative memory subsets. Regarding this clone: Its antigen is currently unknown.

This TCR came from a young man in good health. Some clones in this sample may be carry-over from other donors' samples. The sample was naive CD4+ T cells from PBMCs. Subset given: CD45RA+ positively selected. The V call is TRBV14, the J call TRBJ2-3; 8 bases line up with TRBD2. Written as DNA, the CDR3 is TGTGCCAGCAGCCCCCAACTTAGGAAGACGGGAGGGTACACAGATACGCAGTATTTT. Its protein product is CASSPQLRKTGGYTDTQYF.